This is a list of T cell receptor beta chains from one sample in a study of blood T cell repertoires in COVID-19. TCRdb keeps only in-frame clones here, not all; method: immunoSEQ multiplex PCR. Here the sample spans about 100,000 clones, approximately 93% being singletons. The sample taken for sequencing was peripheral blood. The receptors originated from a man aged 45-65 years with active COVID-19. Each CDR3 is given with its conserved first and last residue. Fields, in order: J gene, V gene, D gene, clone size, CDR3 protein, CDR3 DNA. D genes are given only for firm matches. Rows give clone size only sometimes, using once, few, many, or a class for an expanded clone.

TRBJ2-3	TRBV18	.	.	CASSPLVGGTTDTQYF	TGTGCCAGCTCACCACTGGTGGGAGGCACCACAGATACGCAGTATTTT
TRBJ2-3	TRBV11-2	.	.	CASSARGDYLSTDTQYF	TGTGCCAGCAGCGCGAGGGGGGACTATCTATCAACAGATACGCAGTATTTT
TRBJ2-5	TRBV6-5	.	.	CASNQADQETQYF	TGTGCCAGCAATCAGGCCGATCAAGAGACCCAGTACTTC
TRBJ2-2	TRBV6-6	.	.	CASSYKDRNTGELFF	TGTGCCAGCAGTTACAAGGACAGGAACACCGGGGAGCTGTTTTTT
TRBJ2-1	TRBV7-2	.	few	CASSPMTGGEQFF	TGTGCCAGCAGCCCGATGACAGGCGGTGAGCAGTTCTTC
TRBJ2-2	TRBV11-3	TRBD1	once	CASSRGGQGNTGELFF	TGTGCCAGCAGCCGTGGGGGACAGGGGAACACCGGGGAGCTGTTTTTT
TRBJ2-3	TRBV7-8	TRBD2	.	CASSRVAGGSTDTQYF	TGTGCCAGCAGCAGAGTAGCGGGGGGCAGCACAGATACGCAGTATTTT
TRBJ1-6	TRBV19	.	.	CASQAGRAYNSPLHF	TGTGCCAGTCAAGCGGGGAGGGCCTATAATTCACCCCTCCACTTT
TRBJ1-4	TRBV3-1/TRBV3-2	.	once	CASSLAPGKPNEKLFF	TGTGCCAGCAGCCTAGCGCCGGGAAAGCCCAATGAAAAACTGTTTTTT
TRBJ2-5	TRBV24-1	TRBD2	.	CATSPGLAGVSEETQYF	TGTGCCACCAGTCCAGGACTAGCGGGAGTTAGTGAAGAGACCCAGTACTTC
TRBJ1-6	TRBV2	TRBD1	.	CASRNPGQVDSPLHF	TGTGCCAGCAGGAATCCGGGACAGGTCGACTCACCCCTCCACTTT
TRBJ2-2	TRBV3-1/TRBV3-2	.	.	CASSQLVGELFF	TGTGCCAGCAGCCAACTCGTAGGGGAGCTGTTTTTT
TRBJ1-4	TRBV5-1	.	.	CASSLWGEANEKLFF	TGCGCCAGCAGCTTGTGGGGAGAAGCTAATGAAAAACTGTTTTTT
TRBJ2-3	TRBV7-9	.	.	CAGMMSGRSGTQYF	TGTGCCGGAATGATGAGTGGTCGTTCAGGTACGCAGTATTTT
TRBJ2-5	TRBV2	TRBD2	.	CASSPQRGPQETQYF	TGTGCCAGCAGTCCACAGCGGGGTCCCCAAGAGACCCAGTACTTC
TRBJ1-5	TRBV10-1	TRBD1	few	CASSGTGRVQMPQHF	TGCGCCAGCAGTGGGACAGGCAGGGTTCAGATGCCCCAGCATTTT
TRBJ1-5	TRBV5-8	.	.	CASSHTVTYQPQHF	TGTGCCAGCAGCCATACAGTAACATATCAGCCCCAGCATTTT
TRBJ1-5	TRBV2	.	.	CASSTGITRGNQPQHF	TGTGCCAGCAGTACAGGTATCACCAGGGGCAATCAGCCCCAGCATTTT
TRBJ2-3	TRBV28	.	.	CASSFGGTDTQYF	TGTGCCAGCAGTTTCGGGGGCACAGATACGCAGTATTTT
TRBJ2-6	TRBV7-2	TRBD2	.	CASALAGVSGANVLTF	TGTGCCAGTGCTCTAGCGGGGGTCTCTGGGGCCAACGTCCTGACTTTC
TRBJ1-4	TRBV9	.	.	CASSVGAYPYATNEKLFF	TGTGCCAGCAGCGTAGGGGCTTATCCTTACGCAACTAATGAAAAACTGTTTTTT
TRBJ2-2	TRBV7-2	TRBD2	.	CASSPLGLAGANTGELFF	TGTGCCAGCAGTCCCCTTGGACTAGCGGGGGCGAACACCGGGGAGCTGTTTTTT
TRBJ1-1	TRBV6-1	.	.	CASSELRNTEAFF	TGTGCCAGCAGTGAATTGAGGAACACTGAAGCTTTCTTT
TRBJ1-2	TRBV6-5	TRBD1	.	CASRTADRVNGYTF	TGTGCCAGCAGAACCGCGGACAGGGTAAATGGCTACACCTTC
TRBJ1-2	TRBV15	.	.	CATSRDSGRRSGYTF	TGTGCCACCAGCAGAGATAGTGGCAGGCGTTCCGGCTACACCTTC
TRBJ2-5	TRBV6-5	.	.	CASSMDRLKETQYF	TGTGCCAGCAGCATGGACAGATTAAAGGAGACCCAGTACTTC
TRBJ2-2	TRBV10-1	.	once	CASGGGGELFF	TGCGCCAGCGGGGGCGGCGGGGAGCTGTTTTTT
TRBJ1-1	TRBV6-6	TRBD1	.	CASSPGQGNGMGNTEAFF	TGTGCCAGCAGTCCCGGACAGGGGAACGGGATGGGGAACACTGAAGCTTTCTTT
TRBJ1-6	TRBV7-9	.	.	CASGAGNSPLHF	TGTGCCAGCGGGGCAGGGAATTCACCCCTCCACTTT